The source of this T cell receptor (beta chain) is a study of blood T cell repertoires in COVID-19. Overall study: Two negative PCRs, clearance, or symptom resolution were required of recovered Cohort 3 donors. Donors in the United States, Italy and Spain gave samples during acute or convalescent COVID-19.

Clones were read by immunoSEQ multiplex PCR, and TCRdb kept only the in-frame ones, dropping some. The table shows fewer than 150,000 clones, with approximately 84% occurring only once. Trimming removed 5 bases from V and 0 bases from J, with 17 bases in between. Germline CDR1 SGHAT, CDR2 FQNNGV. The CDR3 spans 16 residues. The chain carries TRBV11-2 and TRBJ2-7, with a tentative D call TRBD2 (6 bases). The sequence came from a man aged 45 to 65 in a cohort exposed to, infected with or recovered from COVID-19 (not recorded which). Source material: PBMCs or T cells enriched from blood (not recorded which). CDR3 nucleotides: TGTGCCAGCAGCCCCGGGGACTTTTTTGCCTCCTACGAGCAGTACTTC. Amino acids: CASSPGDFFASYEQYF. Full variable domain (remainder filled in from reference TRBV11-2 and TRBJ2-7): EAGVAQSPRYKIIEKRQSVAFWCNPISGHATLYWYQQILGQGPKLLIQFQNNGVVDDSQLPKDRFSAERLKGVDSTLKIQPAKLEDSAVYLCASSPGDFFASYEQYFGPGTRLTVT.